The clone carrying this T cell receptor (beta chain) was recorded a few times. What it recognizes is unknown. These data are taken from a study of T cells in Graves' hyperthyroidism and ophthalmopathy. Study findings and constraints: Separation of ophthalmopathy from stable hyperthyroidism was achieved by a 13 V-J model.

Researchers amplified the TCR beta CDR3 regions from RNA transcripts. First-round RT-PCR with HTBI primers amplified the TCR CDR3 region. TCRdb re-called the multiplex PCR reads through MiXCR, storing one row per CDR3 protein. The sample contains under 300,000 distinct CDR3 sequences, about 20% of which appear only once. The study included ophthalmopathy patients with Clinical Activity Score at least 3, NOSPECS grade at least 4 and duration under 3 months. 10 ml fresh peripheral blood yielded the PBMCs. This CDR3 spans 12 amino acids. J gave up 7 bases and V 6 bases, and 2 bases lay outside the gene matches.

Sequenced material: blood. This TCR derives from a young man with Graves' ophthalmopathy. The V and J genes are TRBV12-3 or TRBV12-4 and TRBJ2-1; TRBD1 matches 8 bases. The CDR3 coding sequence is TGTGCCAGCAGGCACAGGGGGAATGAGCAGTTCTTC. It translates to CASRHRGNEQFF.